This T cell receptor beta chain was obtained from a study of blood T cell repertoires in COVID-19. Whole-study context: Sample material is recorded as cDNA or gDNA derived from T cells, B-cell-depleted T cells, or PBMCs.

V lost 0 bases and J 3 bases, leaving 8 bases between the germline ends. CDR1 SGDLS and CDR2 YYNGEE come from the germline V gene. The CDR3 extends over 14 amino acids. The data were produced by immunoSEQ multiplex PCR, yet TCRdb's version contains in-frame clones alone and is incomplete. The data show approximately 240,000 clones, around four fifths seen once. Sequenced material: peripheral blood. The clonotype comes from a woman older than 75 with active or convalescent COVID-19. V and J are TRBV9 and TRBJ2-3, with D possibly matching TRBD2 (5 bases). The CDR3 sequence is CASSVVSGTDTQYF. CDR3 nucleotide sequence: TGTGCCAGCAGCGTAGTGAGCGGAACAGATACGCAGTATTTT.